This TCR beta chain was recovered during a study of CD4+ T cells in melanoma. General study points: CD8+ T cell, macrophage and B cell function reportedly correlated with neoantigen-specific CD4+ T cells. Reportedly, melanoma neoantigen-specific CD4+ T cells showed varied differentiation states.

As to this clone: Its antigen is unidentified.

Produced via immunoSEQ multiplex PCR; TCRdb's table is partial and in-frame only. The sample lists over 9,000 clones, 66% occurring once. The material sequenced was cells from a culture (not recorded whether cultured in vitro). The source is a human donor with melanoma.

CDR3 protein: CASSDRIVPEYF. Here the CDR3 DNA reads TGCGCCAGCAGTGACCGGATCGTTCCGGAGTACTTC. The chain is built from TRBV10-2 and TRBJ2-7; D gene unclear. The CDR3 contains 12 residues. The V end lost 3 bases, the J end lost 11 bases, and 14 bases lay between the germline ends. Germline V gives CDR1 WSHSY, CDR2 SAAADI.